This TCR beta chain emerged from a study of T cells in Graves' hyperthyroidism and ophthalmopathy. It was RNA transcripts that yielded the amplified TCR beta CDR3 regions. RT-PCR in the first round (using the HTBI primer set) targeted the TCR CDR3. A single record per CDR3 protein comes from TCRdb applying MiXCR to the multiplex PCR reads. Here the sample spans hundreds of thousands of distinct CDR3 sequences, approximately 15% being singletons. V was pared by 6 bases and J by 5 bases, with 6 bases of the junction left unmatched. The CDR3 runs to 12 residues. Germline V CDR1 and CDR2: SQVTM, ANQGSEA. This rearrangement joins TRBV29-1 to TRBJ2-7; 8 nucleotides agree with TRBD1. Material: blood. The receptor's source is a woman in her forties with Graves' hyperthyroidism. The CDR3 loop reads CSVHQGANEQYF. The DNA for the CDR3 is TGCAGCGTGCATCAGGGGGCCAACGAGCAGTACTTC.